This note documents a single T cell receptor beta chain sequence. This clone was seen a single time. Which antigen it targets is not known. Base quality data are lacking; no much larger clone is found one base away. The same CDR3 is also encoded by other DNA sequences in this sample. The data were taken from a study of CD8 T cells in seronegative destructive rheumatoid arthritis (dated by TCRdb to the early 2020s). About the investigation overall: Most of the eight CND-RA patients were receiving biological drugs at sampling. Researchers compared peripheral CD8+ TCRbeta repertoires from patients with CCP-negative destructive rheumatoid arthritis (CND-RA) against repertoires from newly diagnosed seropositive RA, seronegative RA and healthy controls. The seropositive RA, seronegative RA and healthy control comparison cohorts were obtained from an earlier published TCRbeta dataset rather than being newly sequenced. Broader findings and caveats from the paper: The small size of the CND-RA cohort was acknowledged as a study limitation. Because diagnostic samples were lacking, the TCR repertoire differences may partly reflect years of poor disease control rather than having been present at onset. More CMV-reactive and fewer influenza A-reactive CD8+ TCRbeta sequences were observed in CND-RA repertoires than in controls and other RA subtypes. After adjusting for age, CND-RA patients appeared to have less diverse, more clonal CD8+ TCRbeta repertoires than other RA subtypes. A distinct set of enriched public clonotypes appeared to be carried by CND-RA patients, and this finding was interpreted by the authors as support for a separate disease subset. No public clonotype enrichment survived Benjamini-Hochberg correction across the approximately 120,000 clonotypes tested.

The germline V gene specifies SGHAT as CDR1 and FQNNGV as CDR2. Relative to germline, V is 1 base shorter and J is 4 bases shorter, with 16 bases between their ends. From the cysteine through the phenylalanine, the CDR3 covers 16 amino acids. The DNA shown is the 48-base CDR3, in frame from base 1. Genomic DNA from CD8+ cells was used for TCRbeta sequencing, which was performed according to the manufacturer's instructions. The immunoSEQ assay was used for TCRbeta sequencing, which was carried out at a genomics technology centre in Finland. From the authors' description of their analysis: Clonotype tables generated by the immunoSEQ preprocessing pipeline were converted into VDJtools format, and non-productive clonotypes were filtered out. Samples below 10,000 reads were excluded and the rest subsampled to 10,000 reads; six of eight CND-RA samples passed. The VDJtools CalcDiversityStats function was applied to data subsampled to 10,000 reads to calculate Shannon-Wiener, Simpson and clonality indices. Non-singleton TCRbeta clonotypes were hard-matched, with no mismatches allowed, against VDJdb to infer antigen specificity. CDR3 sequences that differed by one amino acid (Hamming distance 1) were grouped together into clusters with potentially shared antigen targets. After groups were resampled to six samples, public clonotypes were tested for group enrichment with one-sided Fisher's exact tests, and this procedure was repeated ten times. TCRdb re-hosts the immuneACCESS table, in-frame sequences only. Its copies lack some clones; in the studies checked, an unresolved V gene accounts for under half of them, and the cause for the rest is not known. D and trimming were read from the DNA, whereas the V and J calls and clone size are those reported in that table. Across this sample there are over 10,000 clones, with over 80% seen only once. Over 25% of the sample rests with the top ten.

CND-RA patients were negative for the clinical CCP2 antibody test, and joint destruction progressed despite active therapy. Every CND-RA patient showed typical joint destruction in the wrists and ankles and had failed conventional anti-rheumatic therapy. Instead of being sampled at diagnosis, CND-RA patients were sampled after long disease histories, which in several cases spanned decades. Around 45 millilitres of EDTA-anticoagulated peripheral blood were drawn from each patient. Density gradient separation with Ficoll-Paque PLUS was used to isolate peripheral blood mononuclear cells. AutoMACS magnetic bead positive selection was used to isolate CD8+ cells from fresh or cryopreserved PBMCs, and purity was verified by flow cytometry. Nucleospin Tissue or Tissue XS kits were used for genomic DNA extraction, and quantification was performed on a Qubit 2.0 fluorometer.

The V gene is TRBV11-2 and the J gene is TRBJ1-1; TRBD1 is a weak D gene call, 6 bases matching. The TCR sequence derives from a woman between 30 and 55 years old with seronegative destructive rheumatoid arthritis. The sample was CD8+ T cells from blood. In nucleotide form, the sequence is TGTGCCAGCAGCTTAGGGAGGACAGCGGGGGGCACTGAAGCTTTCTTT. Protein translation: CASSLGRTAGGTEAFF.